This record covers a single T cell receptor beta chain. The data were obtained in a study of blood T cell repertoires in COVID-19. In the authors' methods: Scientists estimated how many nucleated cells there were by amplifying reference gene primers. Method: immunoSEQ multiplex PCR; TCRdb's copy keeps in-frame clones and lacks some. The DNA was the basis for D and trimming; V, J and clone size are from that table. Of around 180,000 clones in the sample, 60% to 85% were seen once. The TCR originated in a man aged 55-75 years with active or convalescent COVID-19. Sequencing was carried out using peripheral blood.

The CDR3 is CAWSKTGVDETQYF. CDR3 nucleotide sequence: TGTGCCTGGAGCAAGACAGGAGTGGACGAGACCCAGTACTTC. The chain has TRBV30 and TRBJ2-5, with D possibly matching TRBD1 (6 bases). V was clipped by 3 bases and J by 5 bases, with 16 bases between them. Germline V gene sequence: CDR1 GTSNPN, CDR2 SVGIG (reference sequence). The CDR3 has 14 residues. Full variable domain (missing parts from reference TRBV30 and TRBJ2-5): SQTIHQWPATLVQPVGSPLSLECTVEGTSNPNLYWYRQAAGRGLQLLFYSVGIGQISSEVPQNLSASRPQDRQFILSSKKLLLSDSGFYLCAWSKTGVDETQYFGPGTRLLVL.